The rows below give T cell receptor beta chains drawn from one sample of a study of T cells expressing NK-cell markers. TCRdb reprocessed the 5' RACE reads and stores each CDR3 protein as one record, lacking DNA. The data include 6,500 to 10,000 distinct CDR3 sequences; the top ten clones carry 10%. Sequencing used blood T cells: a sorted CD56 or NKG2C T cell subset, CD4+ or CD8+ T cells, or bulk PBMC T cells (not recorded which). These receptor sequences come from a man aged 18 to 35 in good health. CDR3s include the opening cysteine and the closing phenylalanine or tryptophan. The size entry is marked missing in some rows and otherwise reads once, few, many or a size class.

j_call	cdr3_length	v_call	clone_size	cdr3_aa
TRBJ2-3	16	TRBV20-1	medium-sized	CSAEIGGRYSTDTQYF
TRBJ2-7	15	TRBV5-1	-	CASSLLGQGAYEQYF
TRBJ2-7	13	TRBV10-3	-	CAISEGGRYEQYF
TRBJ1-5	14	TRBV24-1	-	CATSGGGSNQPQHF
TRBJ2-1	13	TRBV5-5	-	CASSLYGTNEQFF
TRBJ2-3	13	TRBV24-1	-	CATSGAGTDTQYF
TRBJ2-7	16	TRBV14	medium-sized	CASSQGIASGRWEQYF
TRBJ1-5	15	TRBV12-3/TRBV12-4	-	CASRWGTGPNQPQHF
TRBJ1-5	15	TRBV20-1	medium-sized	CSASQGPYSNQPQHF
TRBJ2-2	14	TRBV11-2	medium-sized	CASSRDRGTGELFF
TRBJ2-7	15	TRBV7-9	medium-sized	CASSLRGTGAYEQYF
TRBJ2-1	15	TRBV20-1	-	CSARDPTSGSYEQFF
TRBJ1-4	15	TRBV27	-	CASSLRGVRNEKLFF
TRBJ2-5	18	TRBV9	medium-sized	CASSARQQYGGRLETQYF
TRBJ2-2	14	TRBV6-5	medium-sized	CASRREGNDGELFF